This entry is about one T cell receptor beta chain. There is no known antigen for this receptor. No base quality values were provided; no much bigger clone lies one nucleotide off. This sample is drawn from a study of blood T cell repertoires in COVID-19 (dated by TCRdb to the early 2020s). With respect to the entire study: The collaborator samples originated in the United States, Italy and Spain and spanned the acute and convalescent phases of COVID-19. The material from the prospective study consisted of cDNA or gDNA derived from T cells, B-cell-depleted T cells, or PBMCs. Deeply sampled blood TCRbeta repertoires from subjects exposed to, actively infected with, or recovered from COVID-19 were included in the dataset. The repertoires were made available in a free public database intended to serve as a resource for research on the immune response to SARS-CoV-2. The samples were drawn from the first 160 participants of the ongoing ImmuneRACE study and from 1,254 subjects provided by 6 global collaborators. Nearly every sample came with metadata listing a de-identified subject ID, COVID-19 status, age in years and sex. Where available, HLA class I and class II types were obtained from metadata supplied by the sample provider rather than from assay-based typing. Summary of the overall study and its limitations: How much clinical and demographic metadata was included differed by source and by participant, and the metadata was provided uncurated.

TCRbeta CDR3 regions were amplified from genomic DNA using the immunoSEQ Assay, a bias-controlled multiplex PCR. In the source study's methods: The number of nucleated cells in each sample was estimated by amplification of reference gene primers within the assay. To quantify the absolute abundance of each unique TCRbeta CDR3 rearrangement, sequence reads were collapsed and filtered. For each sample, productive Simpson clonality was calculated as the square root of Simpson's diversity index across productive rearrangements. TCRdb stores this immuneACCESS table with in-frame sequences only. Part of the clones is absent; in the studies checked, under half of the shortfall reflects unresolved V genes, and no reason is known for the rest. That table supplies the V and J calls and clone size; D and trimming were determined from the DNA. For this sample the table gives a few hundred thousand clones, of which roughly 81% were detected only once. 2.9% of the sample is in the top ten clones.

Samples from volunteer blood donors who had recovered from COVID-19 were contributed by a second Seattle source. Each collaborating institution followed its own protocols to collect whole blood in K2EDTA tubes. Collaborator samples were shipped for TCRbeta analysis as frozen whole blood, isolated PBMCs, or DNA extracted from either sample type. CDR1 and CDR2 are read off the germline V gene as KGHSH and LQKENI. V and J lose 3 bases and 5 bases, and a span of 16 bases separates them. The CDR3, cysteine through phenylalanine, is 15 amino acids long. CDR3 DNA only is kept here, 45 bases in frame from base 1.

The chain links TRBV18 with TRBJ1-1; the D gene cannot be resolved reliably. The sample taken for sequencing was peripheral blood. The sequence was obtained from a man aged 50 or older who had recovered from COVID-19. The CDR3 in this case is CASSPITSRRTEAFF. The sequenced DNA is TGTGCCAGCTCACCTATCACTTCGAGGAGGACTGAAGCTTTCTTT.